This T cell receptor beta chain was retrieved from a study of blood T cell repertoires in COVID-19. The overall study: The United States, Italy and Spain were the sources of the acute and convalescent COVID-19 samples.

Sequencing was performed with immunoSEQ multiplex PCR; in TCRdb, only in-frame clones are kept and a portion is missing. Of under 350,000 clones in the sample, more than 85% were seen once. Per germline, CDR1 MNHNS and CDR2 SASEGT. The CDR3 sequence is 16 residues long. Deletions cut 2 bases from V and 4 bases from J, with 17 bases between. Material: peripheral blood. The chain couples TRBV6-1 to TRBJ1-2; possible D gene TRBD1, 5 bases. The clonotype comes from a man aged 35-49 years with acute or convalescent COVID-19. CDR3 region: CASSESRDFFSYGYTF. The CDR3 nucleotides read TGTGCCAGCAGTGAATCTCGGGACTTCTTTTCCTATGGCTACACCTTC.